This T cell receptor (beta chain) was recovered during a study of blood T cell repertoires in COVID-19. TCRdb keeps only in-frame clones here, not all; method: immunoSEQ multiplex PCR. The sample includes tens of thousands of clones, more than 75% of them seen just once. CDR1 and CDR2 (germline): LGHDT, YNNKEL (reference sequence). The CDR3 length is 13 residues. Losses at the gene ends were 8 bases for V and 8 bases for J; bases not matched to a gene: 8. What was sequenced was peripheral blood. This clonotype was obtained from a man between 50 and 59 years old with active or convalescent COVID-19. This sequence joins TRBV3-1 (or the pseudogene TRBV3-2) and TRBJ1-4; 7 bases map to TRBD1. The CDR3 coding sequence is TGTGCCAGCTCAAGGGCAGGGGGGGAAAAACTGTTTTTT. The encoded protein is CASSRAGGEKLFF.